One and the same sample provided the 8 T cell receptor beta chains below, sequenced in a study of T cell responses to AZD1222 COVID-19 vaccine. Generated by immunoSEQ multiplex PCR, the TCRdb table keeps only in-frame clones and is missing some. The sample carries approximately 150,000 clones, approximately 88% recorded once. The sample in question was peripheral blood, obtained 28 days after the second AZD1222 dose. The source of these receptors is an adult who received the AZD1222 COVID-19 vaccine.

This clone was recorded only once. The chain couples TRBV6-5 to TRBJ1-2; D gene unclear. The CDR3 runs 14 residues. Per the germline V gene, CDR1 is MNHEY and CDR2 is SVGAGI. V lost 7 bases to trimming and J lost 5 bases, with 17 bases between them. The CDR3: CASTPSPVGYGYTF. The DNA of the CDR3 is TGTGCCAGCACCCCCAGCCCTGTGGGGTATGGCTACACCTTC.

This rearrangement joins TRBV9 to TRBJ1-3; the match to TRBD1 covers 7 bases. Germline values: CDR1 SGDLS, CDR2 YYNGEE. CDR3 length: 17 residues. With V trimmed by 0 bases and J by 0 bases, 6 bases remained unmatched. The CDR3: CASSVAVTGPSGNTIYF. The CDR3 nucleotides read TGTGCCAGCAGCGTAGCCGTGACAGGGCCCTCTGGAAACACCATATATTTT. The full variable domain, its missing parts supplied by reference TRBV9 and TRBJ1-3, is DSGVTQTPKHLITATGQRVTLRCSPRSGDLSVYWYQQSLDQGLQFLIQYYNGEERAKGNILERFSAQQFPDLHSELNLSSLELGDSALYFCASSVAVTGPSGNTIYFGEGSWLTVV.

A single count supports this clone. This rearrangement joins TRBV21-1 to TRBJ1-5; TRBD1 was called by the table and not checked on the DNA. TRBV21-1 is a pseudogene segment. The CDR3 has 17 amino acids. The CDR3 sequence: CASHPILWAYSNQPQHF. CDR3 DNA sequence: TGTGCCAGCCACCCGATCCTATGGGCCTATAGCAATCAGCCCCAGCATTTT.

This CDR3 reads CASRSGSLANTGELFF. The CDR3 nucleotides read TGCGCCAGCAGGAGCGGCTCCCTCGCGAACACCGGGGAGCTGTTTTTT. V is TRBV5-1 and J is TRBJ2-2; perhaps TRBD2 as D (5 bases). Looked up from germline, CDR1 is SGHRS and CDR2 is YFSETQ. CDR3 length: 16 residues. With 5 bases removed from V and 0 bases from J, the gap between germline ends came to 14 bases.

The V and J genes are TRBV4-1 and TRBJ1-1, with unresolved D. The V end was cut by 4 bases, the J end by 5 bases, with 11 bases between. The CDR3 contains 13 residues. Germline V CDR1 and CDR2: MGHRA, YSYEKL. CDR3 sequence (DNA): TGCGCCAGCAGCCCTATCGTAGGGACTGAAGCTTTCTTT. Protein sequence: CASSPIVGTEAFF.

The V and J genes are TRBV18 and TRBJ1-5, with D hard to call. The germline V gene has CDR1 KGHSH and CDR2 LQKENI. The germline V and J ends were trimmed by 4 bases and 1 base, with 11 bases remaining between them. The CDR3 runs 15 residues. The CDR3 region has the DNA TGTGCCAGCTCACTTGAACACGGAAGCAATCAGCCCCAGCATTTT. It translates to CASSLEHGSNQPQHF.

This clone was counted only a few times. The CDR3 bases are TGTGCCAGCAGTGAAGGCCTTCACACCGGGGAGCTGTTTTTT. It specifies CASSEGLHTGELFF. The chain carries TRBV2 and TRBJ2-2, with D uncertain. The CDR3 runs 14 residues. CDR1 and CDR2 from the germline V gene are SNHLY and FYNNEI. Trimming took off 1 base at V and 3 bases at J, with 6 bases between the two ends.

The V gene is TRBV9, the J gene TRBJ2-2; D unclear. Germline V lookup: CDR1 SGDLS, CDR2 YYNGEE. The CDR3 extends over 12 amino acids. The ends were cut back, 0 bases at V and 7 bases at J, with 4 bases in the middle. CDR3 residues: CASSVAYGELFF. DNA of the CDR3: TGTGCCAGCAGCGTAGCCTACGGGGAGCTGTTTTTT.